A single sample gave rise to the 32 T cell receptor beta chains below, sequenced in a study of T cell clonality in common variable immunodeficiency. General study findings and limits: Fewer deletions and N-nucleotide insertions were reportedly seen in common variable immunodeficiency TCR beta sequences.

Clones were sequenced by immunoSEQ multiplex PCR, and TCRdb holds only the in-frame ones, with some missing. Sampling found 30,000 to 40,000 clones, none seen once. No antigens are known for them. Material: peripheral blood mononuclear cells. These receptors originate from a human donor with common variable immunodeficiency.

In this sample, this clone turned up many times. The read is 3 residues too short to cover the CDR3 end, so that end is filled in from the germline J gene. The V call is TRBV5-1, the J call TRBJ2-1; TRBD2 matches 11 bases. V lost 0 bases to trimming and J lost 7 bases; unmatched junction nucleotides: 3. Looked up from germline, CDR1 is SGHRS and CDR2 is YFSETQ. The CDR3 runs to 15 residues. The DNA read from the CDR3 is TGCGCCAGCAGCTTGGGACTAGCGGGACGAAATGAG. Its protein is CASSLGLAGRNE. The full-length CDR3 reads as CASSLGLAGRNEQFF.

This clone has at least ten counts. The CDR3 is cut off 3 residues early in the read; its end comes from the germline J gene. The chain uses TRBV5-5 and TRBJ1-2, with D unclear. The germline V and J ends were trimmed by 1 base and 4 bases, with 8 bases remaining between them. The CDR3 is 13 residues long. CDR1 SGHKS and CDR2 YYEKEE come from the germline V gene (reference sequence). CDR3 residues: CASSLTATYGYTF. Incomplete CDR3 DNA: TGTGCCAGCAGCTTGACAGCCACCTATGGC.

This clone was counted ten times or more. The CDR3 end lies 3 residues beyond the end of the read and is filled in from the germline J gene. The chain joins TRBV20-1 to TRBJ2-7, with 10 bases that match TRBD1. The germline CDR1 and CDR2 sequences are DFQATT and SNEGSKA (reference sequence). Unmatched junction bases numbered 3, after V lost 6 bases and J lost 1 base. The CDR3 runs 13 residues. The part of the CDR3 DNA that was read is TGCAGTGCAGGACAGGGGGTTTCCTACGAG. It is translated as CSAGQGVSYE. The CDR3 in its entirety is CSAGQGVSYEQYF.

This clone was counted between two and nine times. The DNA read from the CDR3 is TGCAGTGCTAGAGATCGACTAGCGGGGAAAGAGACC. Its protein product is CSARDRLAGKET. The whole CDR3 protein reads CSARDRLAGKETQYF. This chain links TRBV20-1 with TRBJ2-5; 11 bases match TRBD2. The read gets to within 3 residues of the CDR3 end, and the germline J gene fills in the rest. This CDR3 contains 15 residues. Germline lookup yields CDR1 DFQATT and CDR2 SNEGSKA (reference sequence). The junction had 3 bases not matched to a gene; V was cut back by 0 bases and J by 3 bases.

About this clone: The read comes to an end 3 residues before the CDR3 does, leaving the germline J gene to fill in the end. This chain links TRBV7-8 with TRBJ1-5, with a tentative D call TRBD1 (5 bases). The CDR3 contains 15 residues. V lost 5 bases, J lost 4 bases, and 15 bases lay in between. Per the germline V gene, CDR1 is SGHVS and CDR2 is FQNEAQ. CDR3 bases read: TGTGCCAGCAGCCCACCCAGACAGCCAAATCAGCCC. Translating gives CASSPPRQPNQP. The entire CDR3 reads CASSPPRQPNQPQHF.

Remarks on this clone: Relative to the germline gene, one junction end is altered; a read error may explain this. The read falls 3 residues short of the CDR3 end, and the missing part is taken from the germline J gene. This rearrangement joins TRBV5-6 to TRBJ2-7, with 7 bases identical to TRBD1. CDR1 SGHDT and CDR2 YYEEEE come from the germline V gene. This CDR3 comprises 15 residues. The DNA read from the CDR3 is TGTGCCAGCAGCTCCGCCGGGACAGCGTCCTTCGAG. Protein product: CASSSAGTASFE. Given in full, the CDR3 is CASSSAGTASFEQYF.

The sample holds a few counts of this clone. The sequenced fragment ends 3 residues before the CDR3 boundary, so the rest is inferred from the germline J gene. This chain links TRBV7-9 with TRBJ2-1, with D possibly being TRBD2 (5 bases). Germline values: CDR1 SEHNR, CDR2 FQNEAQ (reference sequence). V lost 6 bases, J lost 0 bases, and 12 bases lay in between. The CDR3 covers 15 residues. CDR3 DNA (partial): TGTGCCAGCAGGGGTCGGGGAAGCTCCTACAATGAG. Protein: CASRGRGSSYNE. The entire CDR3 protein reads CASRGRGSSYNEQFF.

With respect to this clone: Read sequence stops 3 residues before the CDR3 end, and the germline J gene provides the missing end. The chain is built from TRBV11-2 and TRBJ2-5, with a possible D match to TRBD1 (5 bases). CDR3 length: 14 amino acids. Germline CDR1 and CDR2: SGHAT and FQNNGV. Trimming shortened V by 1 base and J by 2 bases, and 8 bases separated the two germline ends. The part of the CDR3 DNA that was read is TGTGCCAGCAGCTTAGCGACAGAGCAAGAGACC. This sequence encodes CASSLATEQET. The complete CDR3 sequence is CASSLATEQETQYF.

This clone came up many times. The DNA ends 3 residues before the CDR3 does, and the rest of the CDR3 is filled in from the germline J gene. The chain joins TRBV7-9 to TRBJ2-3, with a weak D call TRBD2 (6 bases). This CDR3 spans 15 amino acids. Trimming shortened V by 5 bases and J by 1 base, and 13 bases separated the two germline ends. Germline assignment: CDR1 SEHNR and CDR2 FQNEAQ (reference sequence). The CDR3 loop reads CASSRDSKGTDTQYF. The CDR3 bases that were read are TGTGCCAGCAGCCGGGACTCGAAAGGCACAGATACG.

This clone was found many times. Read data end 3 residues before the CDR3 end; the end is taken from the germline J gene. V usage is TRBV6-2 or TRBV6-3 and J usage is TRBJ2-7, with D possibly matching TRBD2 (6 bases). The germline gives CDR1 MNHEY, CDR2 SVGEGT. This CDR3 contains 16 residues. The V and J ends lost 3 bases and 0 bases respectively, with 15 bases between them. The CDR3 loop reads CASSYRDSGPSYEQYF. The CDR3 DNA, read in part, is TGTGCCAGCAGTTATAGAGATAGCGGTCCCTCCTACGAG.

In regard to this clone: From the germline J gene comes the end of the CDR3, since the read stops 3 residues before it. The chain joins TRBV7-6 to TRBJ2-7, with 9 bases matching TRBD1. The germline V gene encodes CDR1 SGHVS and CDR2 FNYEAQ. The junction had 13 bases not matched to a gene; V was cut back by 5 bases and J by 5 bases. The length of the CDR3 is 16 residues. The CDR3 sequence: CASSPRYRDREDEQYF. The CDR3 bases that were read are TGTGCCAGCAGCCCTCGATACCGGGACAGGGAAGACGAG.

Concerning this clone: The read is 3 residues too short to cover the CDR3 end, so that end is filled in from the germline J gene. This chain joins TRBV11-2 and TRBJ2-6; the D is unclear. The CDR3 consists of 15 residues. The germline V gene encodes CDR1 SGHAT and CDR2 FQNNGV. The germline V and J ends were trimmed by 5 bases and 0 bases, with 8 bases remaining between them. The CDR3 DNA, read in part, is TGTGCCAGCAGCCTAACAGTCTCTGGGGCCAACGTC. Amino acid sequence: CASSLTVSGANV. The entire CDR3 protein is CASSLTVSGANVLTF.

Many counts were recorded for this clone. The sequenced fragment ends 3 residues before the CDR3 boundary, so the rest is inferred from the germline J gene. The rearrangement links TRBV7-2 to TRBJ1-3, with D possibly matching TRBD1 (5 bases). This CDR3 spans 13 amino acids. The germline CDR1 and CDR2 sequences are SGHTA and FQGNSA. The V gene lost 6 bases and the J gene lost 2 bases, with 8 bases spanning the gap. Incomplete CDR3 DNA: TGTGCCAGCAGTTCAGGGCCTGGAAACACC. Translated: CASSSGPGNT. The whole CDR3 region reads CASSSGPGNTIYF.

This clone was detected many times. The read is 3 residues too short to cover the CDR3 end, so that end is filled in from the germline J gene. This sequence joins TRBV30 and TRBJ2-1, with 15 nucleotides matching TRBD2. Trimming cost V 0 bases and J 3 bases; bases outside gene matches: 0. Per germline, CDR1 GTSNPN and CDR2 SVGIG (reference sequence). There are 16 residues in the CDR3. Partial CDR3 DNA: TGTGCCTGGAGTGTGGGACTAGCGGGAGGCTACAATGAG. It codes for CAWSVGLAGGYNE. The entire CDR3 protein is CAWSVGLAGGYNEQFF.

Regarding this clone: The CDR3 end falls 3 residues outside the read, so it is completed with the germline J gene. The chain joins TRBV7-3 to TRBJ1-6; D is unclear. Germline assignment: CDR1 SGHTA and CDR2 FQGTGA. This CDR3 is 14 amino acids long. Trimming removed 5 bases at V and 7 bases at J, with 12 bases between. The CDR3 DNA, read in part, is TGTGCCAGCAGCCAGAGTGTGGTAAATTCACCC. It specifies CASSQSVVNSP. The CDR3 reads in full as CASSQSVVNSPLHF.

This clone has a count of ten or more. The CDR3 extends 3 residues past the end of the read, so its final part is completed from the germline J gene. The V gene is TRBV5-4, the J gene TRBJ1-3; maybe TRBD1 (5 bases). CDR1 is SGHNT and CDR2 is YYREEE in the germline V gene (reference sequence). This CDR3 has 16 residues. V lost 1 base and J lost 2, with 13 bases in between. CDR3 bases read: TGTGCCAGCAGCTTGAATGAGGGGAGTGCTGGAAACACC. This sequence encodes CASSLNEGSAGNT. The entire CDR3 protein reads CASSLNEGSAGNTIYF.

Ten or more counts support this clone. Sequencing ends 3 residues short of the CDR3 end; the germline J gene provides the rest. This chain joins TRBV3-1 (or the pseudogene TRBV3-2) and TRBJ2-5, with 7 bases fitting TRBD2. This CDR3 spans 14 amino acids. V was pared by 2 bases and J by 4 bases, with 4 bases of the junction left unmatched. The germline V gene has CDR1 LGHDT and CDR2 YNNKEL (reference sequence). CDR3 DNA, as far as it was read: TGTGCCAGCAGCCAACGCGGGAGCGGAGAGACC. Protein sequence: CASSQRGSGET. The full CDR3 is CASSQRGSGETQYF.

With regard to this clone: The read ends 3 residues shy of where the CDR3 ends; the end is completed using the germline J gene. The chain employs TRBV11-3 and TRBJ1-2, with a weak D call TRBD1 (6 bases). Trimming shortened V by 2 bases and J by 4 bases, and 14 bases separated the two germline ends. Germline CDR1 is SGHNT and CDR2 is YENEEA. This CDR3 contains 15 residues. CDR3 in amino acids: CASSLRTVNIYGYTF. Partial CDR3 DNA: TGTGCCAGCAGCTTACGGACAGTAAATATCTATGGC.

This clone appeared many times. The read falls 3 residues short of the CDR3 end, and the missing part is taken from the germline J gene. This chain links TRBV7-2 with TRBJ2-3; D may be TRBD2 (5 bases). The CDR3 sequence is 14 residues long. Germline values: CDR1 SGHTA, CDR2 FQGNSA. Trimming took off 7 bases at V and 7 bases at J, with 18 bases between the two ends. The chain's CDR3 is CASTTRLAYNTQYF. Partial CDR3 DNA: TGTGCCAGCACGACCCGGCTAGCATATAATACG.

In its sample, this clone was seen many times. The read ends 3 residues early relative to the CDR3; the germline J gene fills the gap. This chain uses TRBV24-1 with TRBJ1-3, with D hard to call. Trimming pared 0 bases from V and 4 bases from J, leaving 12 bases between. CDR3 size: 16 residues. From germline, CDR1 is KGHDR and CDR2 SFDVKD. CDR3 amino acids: CATSDLGGALGNTIYF. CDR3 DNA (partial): TGTGCCACCAGTGATTTGGGCGGAGCCCTGGGAAACACC.

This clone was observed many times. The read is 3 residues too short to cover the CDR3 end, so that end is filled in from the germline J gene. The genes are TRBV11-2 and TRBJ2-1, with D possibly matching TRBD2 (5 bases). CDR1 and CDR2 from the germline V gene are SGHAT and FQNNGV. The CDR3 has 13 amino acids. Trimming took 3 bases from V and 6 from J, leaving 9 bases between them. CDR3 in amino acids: CASSFRAGNEQFF. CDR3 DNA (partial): TGTGCCAGCAGCTTTAGGGCGGGCAATGAG. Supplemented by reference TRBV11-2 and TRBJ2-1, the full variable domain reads EAGVAQSPRYKIIEKRQSVAFWCNPISGHATLYWYQQILGQGPKLLIQFQNNGVVDDSQLPKDRFSAERLKGVDSTLKIQPAKLEDSAVYLCASSFRAGNEQFFGPGTRLTVL.

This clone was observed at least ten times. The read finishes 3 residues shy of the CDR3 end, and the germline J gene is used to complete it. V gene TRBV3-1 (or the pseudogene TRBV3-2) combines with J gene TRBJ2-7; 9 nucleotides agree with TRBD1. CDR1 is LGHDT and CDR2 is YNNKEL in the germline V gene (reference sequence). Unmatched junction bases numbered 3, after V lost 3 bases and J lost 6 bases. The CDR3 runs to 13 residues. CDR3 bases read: TGTGCCAGCAGCCAGGGGGACAGGGTCGAG. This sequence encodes CASSQGDRVE. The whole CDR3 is CASSQGDRVEQYF.

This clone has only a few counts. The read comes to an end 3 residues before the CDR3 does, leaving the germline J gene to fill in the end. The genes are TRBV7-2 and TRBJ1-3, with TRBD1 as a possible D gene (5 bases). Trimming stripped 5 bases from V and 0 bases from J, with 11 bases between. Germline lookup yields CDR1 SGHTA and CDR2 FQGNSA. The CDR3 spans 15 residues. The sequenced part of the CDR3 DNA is TGTGCCAGCAGCCCCCGTCAGGGCTCTGGAAACACC. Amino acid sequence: CASSPRQGSGNT. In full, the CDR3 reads CASSPRQGSGNTIYF. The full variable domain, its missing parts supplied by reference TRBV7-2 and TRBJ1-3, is GAGVSQSPSNKVTEKGKDVELRCDPISGHTALYWYRQSLGQGLEFLIYFQGNSAPDKSGLPSDRFSAERTGGSVSTLTIQRTQQEDSAVYLCASSPRQGSGNTIYFGEGSWLTVV.

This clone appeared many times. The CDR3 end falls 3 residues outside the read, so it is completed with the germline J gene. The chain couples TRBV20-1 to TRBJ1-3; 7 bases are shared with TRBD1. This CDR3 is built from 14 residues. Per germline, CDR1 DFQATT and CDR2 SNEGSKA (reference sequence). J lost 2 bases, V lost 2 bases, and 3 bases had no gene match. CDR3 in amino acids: CSARLTGAGNTIYF. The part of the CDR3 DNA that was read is TGCAGTGCTAGACTCACAGGGGCTGGAAACACC.

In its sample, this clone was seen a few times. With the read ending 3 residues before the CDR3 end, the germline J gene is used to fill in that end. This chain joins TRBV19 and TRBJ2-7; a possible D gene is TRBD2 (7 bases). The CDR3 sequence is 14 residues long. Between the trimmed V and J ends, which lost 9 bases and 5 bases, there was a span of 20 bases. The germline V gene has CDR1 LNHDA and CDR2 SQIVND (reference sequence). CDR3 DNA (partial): TGTGCCAGGGAGGGGGGAGGGGGGGTCCACGAG. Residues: CAREGGGGVHE. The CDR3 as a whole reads CAREGGGGVHEQYF.

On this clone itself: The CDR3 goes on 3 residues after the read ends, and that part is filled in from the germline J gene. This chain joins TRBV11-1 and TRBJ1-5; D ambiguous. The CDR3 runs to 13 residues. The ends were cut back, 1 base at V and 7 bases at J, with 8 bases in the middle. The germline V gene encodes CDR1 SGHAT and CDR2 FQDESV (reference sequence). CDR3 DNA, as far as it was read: TGTGCCAGCAGCTTAGGTCTTGGCCAGCCC. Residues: CASSLGLGQP. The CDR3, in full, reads CASSLGLGQPQHF.

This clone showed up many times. The CDR3 loop reads CASSLYGRGQGNTGELFF. The CDR3 bases that were read are TGTGCCAGCAGCTTATACGGTCGGGGACAGGGAAACACCGGGGAG. The chain joins TRBV7-3 to TRBJ2-2; 9 bases match TRBD1. With the read ending 3 residues before the CDR3 end, the germline J gene is used to fill in that end. Per the germline V gene, CDR1 is SGHTA and CDR2 is FQGTGA. Losses at the gene ends were 2 bases for V and 2 bases for J; bases not matched to a gene: 9. CDR3 length: 18 amino acids.

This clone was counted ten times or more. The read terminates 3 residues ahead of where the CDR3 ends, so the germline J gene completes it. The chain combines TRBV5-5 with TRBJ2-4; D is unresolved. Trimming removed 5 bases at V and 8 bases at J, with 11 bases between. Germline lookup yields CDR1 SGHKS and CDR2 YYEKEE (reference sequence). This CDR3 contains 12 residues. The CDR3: CASSRTRDIQYF. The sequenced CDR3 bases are TGTGCCAGCAGTCGAACCCGGGACATT.

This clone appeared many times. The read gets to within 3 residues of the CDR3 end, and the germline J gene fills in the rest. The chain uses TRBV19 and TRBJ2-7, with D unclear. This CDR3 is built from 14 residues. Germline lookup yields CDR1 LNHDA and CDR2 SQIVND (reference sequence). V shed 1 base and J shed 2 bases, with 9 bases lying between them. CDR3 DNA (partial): TGTGCCAGTAGTATAGGAACGGGTACCTACGAG. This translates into CASSIGTGTYE. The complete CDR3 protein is CASSIGTGTYEQYF.

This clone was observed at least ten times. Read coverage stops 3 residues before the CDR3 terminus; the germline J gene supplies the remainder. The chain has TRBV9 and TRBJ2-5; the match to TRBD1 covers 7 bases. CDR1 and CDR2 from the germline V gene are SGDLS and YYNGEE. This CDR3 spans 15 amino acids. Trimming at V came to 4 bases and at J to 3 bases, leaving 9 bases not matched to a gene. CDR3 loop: CASSLQTGNKETQYF. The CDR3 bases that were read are TGTGCCAGCAGCTTACAGACAGGGAATAAAGAGACC.

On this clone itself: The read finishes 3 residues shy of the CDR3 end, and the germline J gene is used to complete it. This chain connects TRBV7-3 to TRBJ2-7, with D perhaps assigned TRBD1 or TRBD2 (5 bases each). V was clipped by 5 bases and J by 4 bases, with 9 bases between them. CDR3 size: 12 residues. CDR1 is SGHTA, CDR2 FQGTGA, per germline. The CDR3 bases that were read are TGTGCCAGCAGCCCAGAGGGGTACGAG. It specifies CASSPEGYE. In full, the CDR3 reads CASSPEGYEQYF.

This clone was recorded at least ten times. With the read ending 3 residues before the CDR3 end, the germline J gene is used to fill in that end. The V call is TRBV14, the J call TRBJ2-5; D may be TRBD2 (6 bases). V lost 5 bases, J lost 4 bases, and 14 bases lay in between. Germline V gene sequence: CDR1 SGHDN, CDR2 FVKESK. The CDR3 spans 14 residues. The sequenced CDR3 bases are TGTGCCAGCAGCGATTTGGCGGGAAGAGAGACC. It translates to CASSDLAGRET. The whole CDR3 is CASSDLAGRETQYF.